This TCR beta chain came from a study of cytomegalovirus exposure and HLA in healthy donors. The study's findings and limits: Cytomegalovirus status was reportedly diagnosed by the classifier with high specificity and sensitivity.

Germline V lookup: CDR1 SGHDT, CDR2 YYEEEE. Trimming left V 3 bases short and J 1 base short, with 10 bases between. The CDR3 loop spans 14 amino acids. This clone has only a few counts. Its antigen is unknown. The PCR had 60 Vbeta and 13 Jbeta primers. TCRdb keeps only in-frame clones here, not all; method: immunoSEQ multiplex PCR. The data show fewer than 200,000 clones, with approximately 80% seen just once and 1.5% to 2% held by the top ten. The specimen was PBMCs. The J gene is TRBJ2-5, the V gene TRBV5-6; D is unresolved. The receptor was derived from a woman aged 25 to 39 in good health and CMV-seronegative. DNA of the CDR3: TGTGCCAGCAGCTGGGTTTCGGGCCAAGAGACCCAGTACTTC. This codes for CASSWVSGQETQYF.